The sequence of this TCR beta chain was determined in a study of T cell changes during pregnancy in multiple sclerosis. Sequenced by immunoSEQ multiplex PCR; TCRdb stores in-frame clones only, minus some. The sample carries around 58,000 clones, about 91% recorded once. The CDR3 consists of 14 residues. V gave up 0 bases and J gave up 8 bases; unmatched junction bases: 4. In germline, CDR1 is GTSNPN, CDR2 SVGIG (reference sequence). The material sequenced was peripheral blood, taken before pregnancy. The chain has TRBV30 and TRBJ1-4, with TRBD1 identical over 9 bases. This receptor was obtained from a female donor with multiple sclerosis, enrolled in a pregnancy study. The CDR3 sequence is CAWSVQGAGEKLFF. The CDR3 DNA is TGTGCCTGGAGTGTACAGGGGGCAGGGGAAAAACTGTTTTTT.